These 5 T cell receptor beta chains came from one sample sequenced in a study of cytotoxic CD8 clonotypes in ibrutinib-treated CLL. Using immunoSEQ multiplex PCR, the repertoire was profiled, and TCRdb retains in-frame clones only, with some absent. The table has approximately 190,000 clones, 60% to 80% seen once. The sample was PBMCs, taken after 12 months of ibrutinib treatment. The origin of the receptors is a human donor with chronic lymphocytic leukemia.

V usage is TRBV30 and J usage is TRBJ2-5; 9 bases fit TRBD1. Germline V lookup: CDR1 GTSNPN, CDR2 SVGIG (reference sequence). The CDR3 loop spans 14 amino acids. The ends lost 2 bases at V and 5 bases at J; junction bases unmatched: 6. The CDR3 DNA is TGTGCCTGGAGTACAGGGGGCGTGGGGGAGACCCAGTACTTC. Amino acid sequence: CAWSTGGVGETQYF.

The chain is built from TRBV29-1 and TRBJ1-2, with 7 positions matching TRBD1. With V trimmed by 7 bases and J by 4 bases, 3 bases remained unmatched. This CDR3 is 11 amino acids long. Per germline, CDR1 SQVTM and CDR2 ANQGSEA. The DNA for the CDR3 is TGCAGCGATGGGACAGCCTATGGCTACACCTTC. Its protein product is CSDGTAYGYTF.

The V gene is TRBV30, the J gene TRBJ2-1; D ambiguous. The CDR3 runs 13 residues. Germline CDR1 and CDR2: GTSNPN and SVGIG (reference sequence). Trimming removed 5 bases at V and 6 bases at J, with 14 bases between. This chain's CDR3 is CAWGPDLGNEQFF. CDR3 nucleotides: TGTGCCTGGGGTCCCGACCTAGGCAATGAGCAGTTCTTC.

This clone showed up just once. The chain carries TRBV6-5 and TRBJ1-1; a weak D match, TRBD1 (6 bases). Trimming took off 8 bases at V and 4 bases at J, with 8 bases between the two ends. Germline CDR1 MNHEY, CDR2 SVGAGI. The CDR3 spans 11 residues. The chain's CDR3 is CASLDSTEAFF. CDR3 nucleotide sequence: TGTGCCAGCTTGGACAGCACTGAAGCTTTCTTT.

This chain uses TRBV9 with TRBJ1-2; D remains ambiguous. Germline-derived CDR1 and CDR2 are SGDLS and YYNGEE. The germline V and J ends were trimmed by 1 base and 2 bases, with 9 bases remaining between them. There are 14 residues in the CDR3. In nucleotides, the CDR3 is TGTGCCAGCAGCGTAAACCCGGAAAACTATGGCTACACCTTC. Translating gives CASSVNPENYGYTF.